The present entry profiles one T cell receptor (beta chain) with its context. Its antigen is unidentified. The study treated chemo-refractory metastatic non-small-cell lung cancer patients with focal radiation plus ipilimumab CTLA-4 blockade. This entry comes from a study of radiotherapy plus CTLA-4 blockade in lung cancer. Study-level background: For 15% to 20% of patients, objective responses occurred, and about 33% had disease control. Study observations and caveats: Expansion of tumor-derived TCR clones was observed in blood after radiotherapy plus ipilimumab. Per reports, early blood T cell clone dynamics, plus interferon-beta, forecast response most strongly.

V lost 3 bases and J lost 7; bases outside the gene matches: 9. The CDR3 contains 14 residues. Germline V gene data show CDR1 as SQVTM and CDR2 as ANQGSEA. Here immunoSEQ multiplex PCR was the method, and the copy in TCRdb shows in-frame clones only, minus some. The sample holds 80,000 to 95,000 clones, around 83% seen once. This sample comprised peripheral blood, obtained from a patient treated with radiotherapy plus ipilimumab. The receptor was isolated from a human donor with non-small cell lung cancer that progressed on radiotherapy plus ipilimumab. This sequence joins TRBV29-1 and TRBJ2-1; 7 bases agree with TRBD1. CDR3 bases: TGCAGCGTTGAGGAACAGGGGCTATGGAATGAGCAGTTCTTC. Translating gives CSVEEQGLWNEQFF.